One sample yielded the 10 T cell receptor beta chains listed below, sequenced in a study of OX40 agonist ivuxolimab in advanced cancers. The data were produced by immunoSEQ multiplex PCR, yet TCRdb's version contains in-frame clones alone and is incomplete. The data show tens of thousands of clones, around 84% seen once. This specimen was CD4+ or CD8+ T cells sorted from blood, taken in a trial of the OX40 agonist ivuxolimab. The receptors here all came from an adult with an advanced solid tumor such as melanoma, head and neck, liver or kidney cancer.

This clone was detected a few times. The chain couples TRBV7-2 to TRBJ2-7; 9 nucleotides agree with TRBD2. Germline-derived CDR1 and CDR2 are SGHTA and FQGNSA. The CDR3 has 15 amino acids. V was clipped by 3 bases and J by 2 bases; unmatched bases: 5. The CDR3 DNA follows: TGTGCCAGCAGCTTTCAAGCGGGGGGCCCCTACGAGCAGTACTTC. Translated: CASSFQAGGPYEQYF.

The chain couples TRBV6-1 to TRBJ1-6; the match to TRBD1 covers 11 bases. Losses at the gene ends were 2 bases for V and 8 bases for J; bases not matched to a gene: 2. From germline, CDR1 is MNHNS and CDR2 SASEGT. This CDR3 has 15 amino acids. CDR3 DNA: TGTGCCAGCAGTGAACCGGGACAGGGGGATTCACCCCTCCACTTT. Its translation: CASSEPGQGDSPLHF.

V and J are TRBV4-3 and TRBJ2-3, with D perhaps being TRBD1 or TRBD2 (6 bases each). The CDR3 runs 17 residues. The germline V gene encodes CDR1 LGHNA and CDR2 YSLEER. The germline V and J ends were trimmed by 0 bases and 2 bases, with 15 bases remaining between them. The DNA for the CDR3 is TGCGCCAGCAGCCAAGATTGGATGGGGGGCACCACAGATACGCAGTATTTT. Residues: CASSQDWMGGTTDTQYF.

Many counts were recorded for this clone. V usage is TRBV4-1 and J usage is TRBJ1-1; weak D call: TRBD1 (6 bases). Germline V CDR1 and CDR2: MGHRA, YSYEKL. V shed 4 bases and J shed 4 bases, with 10 bases lying between them. This CDR3 contains 13 residues. The CDR3 protein is CASSRPQGTEAFF. The CDR3 DNA sequence: TGCGCCAGCAGCCGCCCACAGGGCACTGAAGCTTTCTTT.

This chain links TRBV7-6 with TRBJ1-5, with 11 bases identical to TRBD1. The V and J ends lost 3 bases and 1 base, in that order; junction bases with no gene match: 2. The CDR3 runs to 16 residues. Germline assignment: CDR1 SGHVS and CDR2 FNYEAQ. The CDR3 DNA reads TGTGCCAGCAGCTTGGACAGGGGGCCCAGCAATCAGCCCCAGCATTTT. This encodes CASSLDRGPSNQPQHF.

The V and J genes are TRBV2 and TRBJ1-5; 8 bases fit TRBD1. CDR3 size: 16 residues. Per germline, CDR1 SNHLY and CDR2 FYNNEI. V dropped 4 bases and J dropped 2; count of bases not matched to a gene: 7. The CDR3 region is CASSVPSGGGNQPQHF. In DNA form, the CDR3 reads TGTGCCAGCAGTGTCCCCTCAGGGGGCGGCAATCAGCCCCAGCATTTT.

This clone was observed a single time. This rearrangement joins TRBV18 to TRBJ1-1; 7 nucleotides match TRBD1. This CDR3 spans 16 amino acids. Germline V gene sequence: CDR1 KGHSH, CDR2 LQKENI. The trim removed 1 base at V and 1 base at J, leaving 6 bases unmatched. The CDR3 sequence is CASSPRTGPENTEAFF. The CDR3, as DNA: TGTGCCAGCTCACCACGGACAGGACCAGAGAACACTGAAGCTTTCTTT.

The genes are TRBV7-9 and TRBJ1-1; D is possibly TRBD1 (5 bases). Germline lookup yields CDR1 SEHNR and CDR2 FQNEAQ (reference sequence). The V end was cut by 4 bases, the J end by 0 bases, with 9 bases between. The CDR3 runs to 14 residues. The CDR3 protein is CASSSQGMNTEAFF. CDR3 DNA sequence: TGTGCCAGCAGCTCTCAGGGCATGAACACTGAAGCTTTCTTT.

CDR3 sequence: CASSFDELRNSPLHF. CDR3 DNA sequence: TGCGCCAGCAGCTTCGACGAACTGCGGAATTCACCCCTCCACTTT. V gene TRBV5-1 combines with J gene TRBJ1-6, with D hard to call. Deletions cut 2 bases from V and 7 bases from J, with 13 bases between. Germline-derived CDR1 and CDR2 are SGHRS and YFSETQ. The CDR3 totals 15 residues.

This chain links TRBV12-5 with TRBJ1-1; D is ambiguous. CDR1 and CDR2 (germline): LGHNT, FRNRAP. Trimming cost V 5 bases and J 1 base, with 8 bases left between them. The CDR3 contains 13 residues. CDR3: CASGPEENTEAFF. The DNA for the CDR3 is TGTGCTAGTGGTCCAGAAGAGAACACTGAAGCTTTCTTT.